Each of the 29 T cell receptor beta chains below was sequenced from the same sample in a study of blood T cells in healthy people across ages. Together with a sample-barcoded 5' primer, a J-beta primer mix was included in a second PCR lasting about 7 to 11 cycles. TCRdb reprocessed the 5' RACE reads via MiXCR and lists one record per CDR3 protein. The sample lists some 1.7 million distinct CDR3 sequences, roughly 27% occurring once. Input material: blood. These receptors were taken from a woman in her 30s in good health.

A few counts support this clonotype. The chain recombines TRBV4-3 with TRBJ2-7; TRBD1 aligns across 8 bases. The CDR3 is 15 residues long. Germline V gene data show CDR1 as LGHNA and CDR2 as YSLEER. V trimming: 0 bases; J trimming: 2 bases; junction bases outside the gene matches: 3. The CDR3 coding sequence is TGCGCCAGCAGCCAAGAAAACAGGGGGGCCTACGAGCAGTACTTC. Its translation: CASSQENRGAYEQYF.

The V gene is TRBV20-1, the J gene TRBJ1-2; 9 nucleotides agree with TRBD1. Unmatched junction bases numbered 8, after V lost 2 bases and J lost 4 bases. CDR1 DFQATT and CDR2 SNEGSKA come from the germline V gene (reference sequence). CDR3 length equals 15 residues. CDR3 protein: CSARLRTGVPYGYTF. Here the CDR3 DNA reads TGCAGTGCTAGACTCAGGACAGGGGTTCCCTATGGCTACACCTTC.

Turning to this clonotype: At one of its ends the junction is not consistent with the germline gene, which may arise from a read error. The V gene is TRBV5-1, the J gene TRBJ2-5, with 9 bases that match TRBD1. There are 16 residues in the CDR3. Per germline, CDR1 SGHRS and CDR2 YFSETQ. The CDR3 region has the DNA TGCGCCAGCAGCTTGGATGACAGGGGGGAGTGGGAGACCCTGTACTTC. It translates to CASSLDDRGEWETLYF.

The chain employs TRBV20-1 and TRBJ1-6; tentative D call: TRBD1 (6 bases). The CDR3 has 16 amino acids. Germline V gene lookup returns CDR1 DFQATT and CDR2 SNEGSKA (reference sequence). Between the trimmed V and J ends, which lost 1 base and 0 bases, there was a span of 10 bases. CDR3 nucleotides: TGCAGTGCTAGAGGGAAGGGGGACTCCTATAATTCACCCCTCCACTTT. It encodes CSARGKGDSYNSPLHF.

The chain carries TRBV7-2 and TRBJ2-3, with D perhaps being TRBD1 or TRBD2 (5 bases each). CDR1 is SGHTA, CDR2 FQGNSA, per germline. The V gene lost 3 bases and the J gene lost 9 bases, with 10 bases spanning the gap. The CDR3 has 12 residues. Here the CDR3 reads CASSFTGRTQYF. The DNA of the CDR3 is TGTGCCAGCAGCTTCACGGGACGGACGCAGTATTTT.

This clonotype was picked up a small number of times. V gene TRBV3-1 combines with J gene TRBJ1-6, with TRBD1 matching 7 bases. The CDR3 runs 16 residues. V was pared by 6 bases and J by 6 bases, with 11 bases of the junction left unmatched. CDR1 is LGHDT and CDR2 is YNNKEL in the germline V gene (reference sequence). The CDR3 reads CASRPNYRQGNSPLHF. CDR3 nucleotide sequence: TGTGCCAGCAGACCCAACTACCGACAGGGTAATTCACCCCTCCACTTT. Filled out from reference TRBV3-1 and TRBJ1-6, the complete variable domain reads DTAVSQTPKYLVTQMGNDKSIKCEQNLGHDTMYWYKQDSKKFLKIMFSYNNKELIINETVPNRFSPKSPDKAHLNLHINSLELGDSAVYFCASRPNYRQGNSPLHFGNGTRLTVT.

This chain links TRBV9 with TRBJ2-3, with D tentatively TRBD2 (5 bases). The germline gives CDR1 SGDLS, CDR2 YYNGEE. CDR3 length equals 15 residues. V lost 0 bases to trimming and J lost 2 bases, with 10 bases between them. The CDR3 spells CASSVDSAYTDTQYF. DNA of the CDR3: TGTGCCAGCAGCGTAGATAGCGCCTACACAGATACGCAGTATTTT.

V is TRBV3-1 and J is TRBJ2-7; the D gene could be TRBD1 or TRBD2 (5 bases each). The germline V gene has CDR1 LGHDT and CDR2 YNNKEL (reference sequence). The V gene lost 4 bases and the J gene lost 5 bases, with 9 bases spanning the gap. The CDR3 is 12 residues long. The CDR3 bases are TGTGCCAGCAGCCGGGGACGCAACGAGCAGTACTTC. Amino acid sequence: CASSRGRNEQYF.

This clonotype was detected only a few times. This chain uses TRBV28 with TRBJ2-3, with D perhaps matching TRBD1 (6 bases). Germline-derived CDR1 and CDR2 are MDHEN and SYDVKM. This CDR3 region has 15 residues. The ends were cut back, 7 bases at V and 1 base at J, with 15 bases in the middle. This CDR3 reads CASTHPRGGTDTQYF. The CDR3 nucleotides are TGTGCCAGCACCCATCCCAGGGGAGGCACAGATACGCAGTATTTT.

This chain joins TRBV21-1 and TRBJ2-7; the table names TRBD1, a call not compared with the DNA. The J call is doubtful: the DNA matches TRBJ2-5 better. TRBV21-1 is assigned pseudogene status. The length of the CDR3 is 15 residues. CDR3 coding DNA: TGTGCCAGCAAAAACCTGTCCACAGGGTGGGAGACCCAGTACTTC. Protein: CASKNLSTGWETQYF.

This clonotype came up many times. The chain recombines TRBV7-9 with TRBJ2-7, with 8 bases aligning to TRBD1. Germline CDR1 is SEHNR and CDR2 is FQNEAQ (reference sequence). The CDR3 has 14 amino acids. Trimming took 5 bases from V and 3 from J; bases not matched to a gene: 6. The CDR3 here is CASSASGGDYEQYF. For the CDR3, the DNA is TGTGCCAGCAGCGCCTCAGGGGGCGACTACGAGCAGTACTTC.

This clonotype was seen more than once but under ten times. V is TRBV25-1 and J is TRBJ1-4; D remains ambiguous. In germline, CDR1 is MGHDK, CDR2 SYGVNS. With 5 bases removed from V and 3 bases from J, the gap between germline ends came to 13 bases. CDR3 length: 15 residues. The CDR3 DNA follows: TGTGCCAGCAGTACCAACCCTGTGGCTAATGAAAAACTGTTTTTT. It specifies CASSTNPVANEKLFF.

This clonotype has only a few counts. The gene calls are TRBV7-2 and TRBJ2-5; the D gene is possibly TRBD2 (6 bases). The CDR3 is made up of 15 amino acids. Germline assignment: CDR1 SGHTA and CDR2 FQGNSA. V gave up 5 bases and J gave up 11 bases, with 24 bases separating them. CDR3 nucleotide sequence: TGTGCCAGCAGCCCCAGGGCACGCGGGGAGCCTTGGCAGTACTTC. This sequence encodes CASSPRARGEPWQYF.

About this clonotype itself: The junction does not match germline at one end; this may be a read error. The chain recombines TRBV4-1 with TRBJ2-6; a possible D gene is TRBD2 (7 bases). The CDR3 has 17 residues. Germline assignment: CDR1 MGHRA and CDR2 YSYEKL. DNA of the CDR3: TGCGCCATCAGCCAAGGAGGGGGGGCCTCTGGGGCCAACGTCCGGACTTTC. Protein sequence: CAISQGGGASGANVRTF.

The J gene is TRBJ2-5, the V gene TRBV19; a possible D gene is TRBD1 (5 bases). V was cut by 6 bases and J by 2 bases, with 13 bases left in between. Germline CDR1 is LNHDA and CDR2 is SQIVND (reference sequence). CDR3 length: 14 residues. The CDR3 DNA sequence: TGTGCCAGTAGATTCCGTACAGGACAAGAGACCCAGTACTTC. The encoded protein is CASRFRTGQETQYF.

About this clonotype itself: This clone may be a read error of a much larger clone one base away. The CDR3 region is CASSDMPSPYNEQFF. The DNA of the CDR3 is TGTGCCAGCAGTGACATGCCTAGCCCCTACAATGAGCAGTTCTTC. The genes are TRBV6-4 and TRBJ2-1; TRBD2 is a possible D gene (5 bases). The CDR3 is made up of 15 amino acids. V dropped 2 bases and J dropped 2 bases, with 10 bases sitting between them. Germline V lookup: CDR1 MRHNA, CDR2 SNTAGT.

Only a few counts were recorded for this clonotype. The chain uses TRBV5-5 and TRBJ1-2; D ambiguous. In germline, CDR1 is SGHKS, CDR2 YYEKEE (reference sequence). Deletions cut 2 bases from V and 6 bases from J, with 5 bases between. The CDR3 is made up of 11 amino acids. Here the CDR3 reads CASSFIHGYTF. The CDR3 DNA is TGTGCCAGCAGCTTTATCCATGGCTACACCTTC.

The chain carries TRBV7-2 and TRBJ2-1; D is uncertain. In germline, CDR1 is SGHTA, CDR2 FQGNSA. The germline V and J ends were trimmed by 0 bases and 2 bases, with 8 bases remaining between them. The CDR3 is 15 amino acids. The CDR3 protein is CASSLAGRPYNEQFF. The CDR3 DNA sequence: TGTGCCAGCAGCTTAGCAGGGCGGCCCTACAATGAGCAGTTCTTC.

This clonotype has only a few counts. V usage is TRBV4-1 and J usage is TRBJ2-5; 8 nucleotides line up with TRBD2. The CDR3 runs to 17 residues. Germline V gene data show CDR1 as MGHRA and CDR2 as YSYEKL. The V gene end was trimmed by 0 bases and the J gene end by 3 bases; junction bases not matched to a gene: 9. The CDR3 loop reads CASSQEMAGGQKETQYF. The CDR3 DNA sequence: TGCGCCAGCAGCCAAGAAATGGCGGGGGGTCAGAAAGAGACCCAGTACTTC.

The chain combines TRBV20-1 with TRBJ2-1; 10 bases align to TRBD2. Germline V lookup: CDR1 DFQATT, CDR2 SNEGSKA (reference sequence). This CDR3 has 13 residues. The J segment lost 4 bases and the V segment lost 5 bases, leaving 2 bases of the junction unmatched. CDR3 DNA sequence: TGCAGTGCTCTTAGCGGGAGGTACAATGAGCAGTTCTTC. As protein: CSALSGRYNEQFF.

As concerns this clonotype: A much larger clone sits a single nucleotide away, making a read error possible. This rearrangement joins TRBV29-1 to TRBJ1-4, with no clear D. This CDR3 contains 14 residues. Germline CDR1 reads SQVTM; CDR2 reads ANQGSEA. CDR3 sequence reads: CSVTATGVNEELFF. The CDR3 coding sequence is TGCAGCGTCACAGCCACGGGAGTTAATGAAGAACTGTTTTTT.

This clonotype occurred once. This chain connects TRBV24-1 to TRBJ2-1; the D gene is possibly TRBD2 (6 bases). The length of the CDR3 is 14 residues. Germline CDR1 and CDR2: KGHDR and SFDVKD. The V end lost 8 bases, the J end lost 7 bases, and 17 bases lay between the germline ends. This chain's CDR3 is CATTTGGEANEQFF. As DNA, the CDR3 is TGTGCCACCACGACTGGCGGGGAGGCAAATGAGCAGTTCTTC.

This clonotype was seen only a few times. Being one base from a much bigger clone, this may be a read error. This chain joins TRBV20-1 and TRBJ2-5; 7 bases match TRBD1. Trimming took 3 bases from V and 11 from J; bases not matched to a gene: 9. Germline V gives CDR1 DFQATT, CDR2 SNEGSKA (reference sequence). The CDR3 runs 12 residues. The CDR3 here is CSASTGANEQYF. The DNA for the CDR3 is TGCAGTGCTAGCACAGGGGCCAATGAGCAGTACTTC.

CDR3 residues: CASSLDSGRPYNEQFF. CDR3 DNA sequence: TGTGCCAGCAGCTTAGATAGCGGGAGGCCCTACAATGAGCAGTTCTTC. The chain recombines TRBV7-6 with TRBJ2-1; the match to TRBD2 covers 10 bases. Trimming at V came to 1 base and at J to 2 bases, leaving 2 bases not matched to a gene. CDR1 and CDR2 (germline): SGHVS, FNYEAQ. The length of the CDR3 is 16 residues.

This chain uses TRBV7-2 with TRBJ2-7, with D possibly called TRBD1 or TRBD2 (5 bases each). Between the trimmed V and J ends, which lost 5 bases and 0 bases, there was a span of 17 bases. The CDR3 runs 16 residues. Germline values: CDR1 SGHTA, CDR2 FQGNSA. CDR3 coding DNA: TGTGCCAGCAGCCACCCTCGACGGGACCCCTCCTACGAGCAGTACTTC. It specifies CASSHPRRDPSYEQYF. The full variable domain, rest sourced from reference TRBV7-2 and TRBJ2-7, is GAGVSQSPSNKVTEKGKDVELRCDPISGHTALYWYRQSLGQGLEFLIYFQGNSAPDKSGLPSDRFSAERTGGSVSTLTIQRTQQEDSAVYLCASSHPRRDPSYEQYFGPGTRLTVT.

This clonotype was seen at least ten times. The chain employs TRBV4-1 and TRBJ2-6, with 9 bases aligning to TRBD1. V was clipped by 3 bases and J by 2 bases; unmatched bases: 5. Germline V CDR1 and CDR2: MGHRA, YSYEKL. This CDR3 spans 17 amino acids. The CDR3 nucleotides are TGCGCCAGCAGCCAGTCCCGGGACAGGGCTGGGGCCAACGTCCTGACTTTC. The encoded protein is CASSQSRDRAGANVLTF.

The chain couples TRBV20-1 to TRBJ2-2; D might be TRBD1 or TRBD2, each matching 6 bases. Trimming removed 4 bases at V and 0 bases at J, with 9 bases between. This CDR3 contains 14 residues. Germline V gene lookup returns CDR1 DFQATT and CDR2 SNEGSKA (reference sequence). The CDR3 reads CSANGGSNTGELFF. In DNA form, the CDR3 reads TGCAGTGCTAACGGGGGCTCGAACACCGGGGAGCTGTTTTTT.

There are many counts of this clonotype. CDR3 in DNA: TGTGCCAGCAGCTTCGAGTCCGCAAACATTCAGTACTTC. Residues: CASSFESANIQYF. The chain joins TRBV5-5 to TRBJ2-4, with D unresolved. The V end was cut by 2 bases, the J end by 6 bases, with 9 bases between. The CDR3 has 13 residues. CDR1 is SGHKS, CDR2 YYEKEE, per germline (reference sequence).

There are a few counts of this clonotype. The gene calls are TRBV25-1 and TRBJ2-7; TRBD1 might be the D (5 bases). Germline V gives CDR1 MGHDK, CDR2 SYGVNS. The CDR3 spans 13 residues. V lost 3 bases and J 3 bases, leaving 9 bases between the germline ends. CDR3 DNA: TGTGCCAGCAGTGAGCCGACAGTCTACGAGCAGTACTTC. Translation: CASSEPTVYEQYF.